This is a list of T cell receptor beta chains from one sample in a study of T cells in Graves' hyperthyroidism and ophthalmopathy. TCRdb re-called the multiplex PCR reads through MiXCR, storing one row per CDR3 protein. The repertoire holds a few hundred thousand distinct CDR3 sequences, with roughly 25% as singletons. Input material: blood. These TCRs come from a man aged 50 to 59 with Graves' hyperthyroidism. The CDR3 runs from the conserved cysteine through the conserved F or W. D genes are given only for firm matches. The size field is filled for only some rows; it gives once, few, many or a size class.

size: few; D: TRBD1; J: TRBJ2-1; V: TRBV19; DNA: TGTGCCAGTAGGCAGGGGGCTGGCTCCTACAATGAGCAGTTCTTC; CDR3: CASRQGAGSYNEQFF
size: .; D: TRBD2; J: TRBJ2-1; V: TRBV7-9; DNA: TGTGCCAGCAGCCCGCGGGAGGCTGTCTCCTACAATGAGCAGTTCTTC; CDR3: CASSPREAVSYNEQFF
size: few; D: TRBD2; J: TRBJ2-1; V: TRBV6-1; DNA: TGTGCCAGCAGTGAATTTTTTGCCGGGACTAGCGGGGGCTACAATGAGCAGTTCTTC; CDR3: CASSEFFAGTSGGYNEQFF
size: few; D: .; J: TRBJ2-4; V: TRBV20-1; DNA: TGCAGTGCTAGGGAGCCCCCAGGCCCCGCGACGAACATTCAGTACTTC; CDR3: CSAREPPGPATNIQYF
size: once; D: TRBD1; J: TRBJ1-1; V: TRBV14; DNA: TGTGCCAGCAGCCTTGACAGGGGCAGGGGTGAAGCTTTCTTT; CDR3: CASSLDRGRGEAFF
size: few; D: TRBD1; J: TRBJ2-7; V: TRBV29-1; DNA: TGCAGCGTTGGTCACAGGGGTTACGAGCAGTACTTC; CDR3: CSVGHRGYEQYF
size: once; D: TRBD1; J: TRBJ2-6; V: TRBV18; DNA: TGTGCCAGCTCACCACCCGGGCAGGGGGCGGCTGGGGCCAACGTCCTGACTTTC; CDR3: CASSPPGQGAAGANVLTF
size: few; D: .; J: TRBJ1-5; V: TRBV10-1; DNA: TGCGCCAGCAGCCATCACAGGGATCCCTGGGGGTACGTTCAGCCCCAGCATTTT; CDR3: CASSHHRDPWGYVQPQHF
size: many; D: TRBD2; J: TRBJ2-7; V: TRBV5-1; DNA: TGCGCCAGCAGCTTGGAAGGGACTAGCGGGAGTTTCTCCTACGAGCAGTACTTC; CDR3: CASSLEGTSGSFSYEQYF
size: .; D: .; J: TRBJ2-3; V: TRBV6-2/TRBV6-3; DNA: TGTGCCAGCTCTTCCGTGCCGGGCTCAGATACGCAGTATTTT; CDR3: CASSSVPGSDTQYF
size: many; D: TRBD2; J: TRBJ2-7; V: TRBV28; DNA: TGTGCCAGCAGTGTCCTAGCGGGAGGACCTGCCTACGAGCAGTACTTC; CDR3: CASSVLAGGPAYEQYF
size: few; D: TRBD1; J: TRBJ2-7; V: TRBV27; DNA: TGTGCCAGCAGTCCCAGGGGGCGCCTCTCCTACGAGCAGTACTTC; CDR3: CASSPRGRLSYEQYF